These T cell receptor beta chains were read from a single sample in a study of control samples from healthy donors and cancer patients. Some clones are missing from TCRdb's copy, which holds only in-frame ones; the method was immunoSEQ multiplex PCR. The data show about 120,000 clones, 88% seen once. Sequencing was carried out using blood. The receptor set was obtained from a woman in her seventies in good health. Each CDR3 is given with its conserved first and last residue. The D gene is left open where the match is weak. Rows give clone size only sometimes, using once, few, many, or a class for an expanded clone.

length: 15; size: -; D: -; V: TRBV7-9; J: TRBJ2-3; CDR3: CASSFLAKDTDTQYF; DNA: TGTGCCAGCAGCTTTCTAGCGAAGGATACAGATACGCAGTATTTT
length: 15; size: -; D: TRBD2; V: TRBV5-4; J: TRBJ2-1; CDR3: CASSPSGDSYNEQFF; DNA: TGTGCCAGCAGTCCAAGCGGGGACTCCTACAATGAGCAGTTCTTC
length: 13; size: -; D: -; V: TRBV6-5; J: TRBJ2-3; CDR3: CASSPRQAYTQYF; DNA: TGTGCCAGCAGCCCAAGACAGGCCTATACGCAGTATTTT
length: 18; size: once; D: -; V: TRBV30; J: TRBJ1-1; CDR3: CASPDTLPVEGWCTEAFF; DNA: TGTGCCTCCCCCGACACCTTACCGGTGGAGGGTTGGTGCACTGAAGCTTTCTTT
length: 13; size: -; D: TRBD2; V: TRBV10-1; J: TRBJ2-2; CDR3: CASKPGGTGELFF; DNA: TGCGCCAGCAAGCCGGGGGGGACCGGGGAGCTGTTTTTT
length: 16; size: -; D: -; V: TRBV7-9; J: TRBJ1-1; CDR3: CASSLAGGTMNTEAFF; DNA: TGTGCCAGCAGCTTAGCAGGGGGGACAATGAACACTGAAGCTTTCTTT
length: 15; size: -; D: -; V: TRBV10-3; J: TRBJ2-5; CDR3: CAISESTRGPETQYF; DNA: TGTGCCATCAGTGAGTCGACTCGGGGTCCAGAGACCCAGTACTTC
length: 12; size: -; D: -; V: TRBV11-2; J: TRBJ2-3; CDR3: CASSPEGDTQYF; DNA: TGTGCCAGCAGTCCCGAGGGGGATACGCAGTATTTT
length: 12; size: -; D: TRBD2; V: TRBV11-1; J: TRBJ2-1; CDR3: CASSLGRGEQFF; DNA: TGTGCCAGCAGTCTGGGGAGGGGTGAGCAGTTCTTC
length: 15; size: -; D: -; V: TRBV4-3; J: TRBJ2-3; CDR3: CASSQDRGVSPTQYF; DNA: TGCGCCAGCAGCCAAGATCGGGGTGTTTCCCCTACGCAGTATTTT
length: 13; size: -; D: -; V: TRBV6-5; J: TRBJ2-5; CDR3: CASIPAGEQTQYF; DNA: TGTGCCAGCATCCCGGCAGGAGAGCAGACCCAGTACTTC
length: 15; size: -; D: TRBD1; V: TRBV27; J: TRBJ2-3; CDR3: CASSLGQGVTDTQYF; DNA: TGTGCCAGCAGTCTCGGACAGGGGGTAACGGATACGCAGTATTTT
length: 16; size: once; D: -; V: TRBV7-2; J: TRBJ1-3; CDR3: CASSLAGHGTGNTIYF; DNA: TGTGCCAGCAGCTTAGCGGGGCACGGCACCGGAAACACCATATATTTT
length: 14; size: -; D: TRBD1; V: TRBV19; J: TRBJ2-2; CDR3: CAIADRVGTGELFF; DNA: TGTGCCATCGCGGACAGGGTCGGGACCGGGGAGCTGTTTTTT
length: 12; size: -; D: -; V: TRBV19; J: TRBJ2-2; CDR3: CARYDSAGELFF; DNA: TGTGCCAGATATGACTCCGCCGGGGAGCTGTTTTTT
length: 11; size: -; D: -; V: TRBV20-1; J: TRBJ2-1; CDR3: CSAIRGREQFF; DNA: TGCAGTGCTATAAGAGGGCGTGAGCAGTTCTTC
length: 17; size: -; D: -; V: TRBV27; J: TRBJ2-5; CDR3: CASGLLEYRGFPGTQYF; DNA: TGTGCCAGCGGTCTTTTGGAATATCGGGGGTTTCCAGGGACCCAGTACTTC
length: 14; size: -; D: -; V: TRBV7-9; J: TRBJ1-1; CDR3: CASSFPPMNTEAFF; DNA: TGTGCCAGCAGCTTCCCCCCGATGAACACTGAAGCTTTCTTT
length: 15; size: -; D: -; V: TRBV5-4; J: TRBJ2-2; CDR3: CASSVGTSHTGELFF; DNA: TGTGCCAGCAGCGTCGGGACATCTCACACCGGGGAGCTGTTTTTT
length: 14; size: -; D: TRBD1; V: TRBV18; J: TRBJ2-7; CDR3: CASSPRQGEYEQYF; DNA: TGTGCCAGCTCACCACGACAGGGGGAGTACGAGCAGTACTTC
length: 17; size: -; D: -; V: TRBV5-1; J: TRBJ1-3; CDR3: CASSLEGRAGSGNTIYF; DNA: TGCGCCAGCAGCTTGGAGGGCAGGGCTGGCTCTGGAAACACCATATATTTT
length: 15; size: -; D: -; V: TRBV5-1; J: TRBJ1-4; CDR3: CASSSSGTSDEKLFF; DNA: TGCGCCAGCAGCTCCTCCGGGACATCGGATGAAAAACTGTTTTTT
length: 16; size: -; D: -; V: TRBV5-1; J: TRBJ1-2; CDR3: CASSPARGRGGYGYTF; DNA: TGCGCCAGCAGCCCCGCTCGGGGCAGGGGTGGTTATGGCTACACCTTC
length: 15; size: -; D: TRBD2; V: TRBV15; J: TRBJ2-1; CDR3: CATSREAGGGDEQFF; DNA: TGTGCCACCAGCAGGGAGGCGGGGGGAGGGGATGAGCAGTTCTTC
length: 19; size: -; D: TRBD2; V: TRBV11-2; J: TRBJ2-1; CDR3: CASSLDWTSGVSSYNEQFF; DNA: TGTGCCAGCAGCTTAGATTGGACTAGCGGGGTCAGCTCCTACAATGAGCAGTTCTTC
length: 13; size: -; D: -; V: TRBV7-2; J: TRBJ1-2; CDR3: CASSAGQLYGYTF; DNA: TGTGCCAGCAGCGCAGGACAGCTCTATGGCTACACCTTC
length: 13; size: -; D: -; V: TRBV3-1/TRBV3-2; J: TRBJ1-1; CDR3: CASSPRGNAEAFF; DNA: TGTGCCAGCAGCCCCCGGGGAAATGCTGAAGCTTTCTTT
length: 14; size: -; D: TRBD2; V: TRBV11-2; J: TRBJ2-7; CDR3: CASSLVAGGAEQYF; DNA: TGTGCCAGCAGCTTAGTCGCGGGGGGGGCCGAGCAGTACTTC
length: 18; size: -; D: -; V: TRBV4-2; J: TRBJ2-2; CDR3: CASSHPLGGGPGTGELFF; DNA: TGTGCCAGCAGCCATCCTTTAGGGGGGGGTCCCGGCACCGGGGAGCTGTTTTTT
length: 11; size: -; D: -; V: TRBV6-5; J: TRBJ2-5; CDR3: CASRDGWAQYF; DNA: TGTGCCAGCAGAGACGGGTGGGCCCAGTACTTC
length: 16; size: once; D: -; V: TRBV19; J: TRBJ2-7; CDR3: CASSMGGSASSYEQYF; DNA: TGTGCCAGTAGTATGGGTGGCAGCGCTAGCTCCTACGAGCAGTACTTC
length: 15; size: -; D: -; V: TRBV6-5; J: TRBJ1-3; CDR3: CASSYSGRGGNTIYF; DNA: TGTGCCAGCAGTTACTCTGGGCGGGGCGGGAACACCATATATTTT
length: 13; size: -; D: -; V: TRBV12-3/TRBV12-4; J: TRBJ2-3; CDR3: CASSILPADTQYF; DNA: TGTGCCAGCAGTATCCTCCCCGCAGATACGCAGTATTTT
length: 14; size: -; D: -; V: TRBV27; J: TRBJ1-4; CDR3: CASALRHRNEKLFF; DNA: TGTGCCAGCGCTCTGAGACACCGGAATGAAAAACTGTTTTTT
length: 14; size: -; D: -; V: TRBV10-2; J: TRBJ2-3; CDR3: CASKDTLALDTQYF; DNA: TGCGCCAGCAAGGACACCCTGGCATTAGATACGCAGTATTTT
length: 14; size: -; D: TRBD2; V: TRBV4-1; J: TRBJ2-7; CDR3: CASSPGTSGYEQYF; DNA: TGCGCCAGCAGCCCCGGGACTAGCGGGTACGAGCAGTACTTC
length: 15; size: -; D: TRBD1; V: TRBV10-3; J: TRBJ1-5; CDR3: CAISDGQGAFQPQHF; DNA: TGTGCCATCAGTGACGGACAGGGGGCTTTTCAGCCCCAGCATTTT
length: 14; size: -; D: -; V: TRBV7-3; J: TRBJ1-5; CDR3: CASSLGAGDQPQHF; DNA: TGTGCCAGCAGCTTGGGCGCAGGGGATCAGCCCCAGCATTTT
length: 19; size: -; D: TRBD1; V: TRBV11-2; J: TRBJ2-4; CDR3: CASSLGPQGAVSAKNIQYF; DNA: TGTGCCAGCAGCTTAGGGCCGCAGGGGGCGGTTTCGGCCAAAAACATTCAGTACTTC
length: 14; size: -; D: -; V: TRBV3-1/TRBV3-2; J: TRBJ1-3; CDR3: CASSQGLSGNTIYF; DNA: TGTGCCAGCAGCCAAGGACTCTCTGGAAACACCATATATTTT
length: 15; size: -; D: TRBD1; V: TRBV9; J: TRBJ2-3; CDR3: CASSLQGTLTDTQYF; DNA: TGTGCCAGCAGCTTACAGGGGACGTTAACAGATACGCAGTATTTT
length: 17; size: -; D: -; V: TRBV19; J: TRBJ1-5; CDR3: CASTIYGRAYSNQPQHF; DNA: TGTGCCAGTACCATATACGGCAGGGCGTATAGCAATCAGCCCCAGCATTTT
length: 13; size: -; D: TRBD1; V: TRBV6-5; J: TRBJ1-5; CDR3: CASSLTGAQPQHF; DNA: TGTGCCAGCAGCCTGACAGGGGCTCAGCCCCAGCATTTT
length: 15; size: -; D: TRBD2; V: TRBV6-2/TRBV6-3; J: TRBJ2-3; CDR3: CASSPGLGGADTQYF; DNA: TGTGCCAGCAGTCCGGGACTAGGGGGGGCGGATACGCAGTATTTT
length: 16; size: once; D: -; V: TRBV5-4; J: TRBJ2-1; CDR3: CASSPGPVSSYNEQFF; DNA: TGTGCCAGCAGCCCGGGTCCAGTGAGCTCCTACAATGAGCAGTTCTTC
length: 15; size: -; D: TRBD1; V: TRBV6-5; J: TRBJ1-5; CDR3: CATRPGQVASQPQHF; DNA: TGTGCCACCAGACCCGGACAGGTTGCAAGTCAGCCCCAGCATTTT
length: 16; size: -; D: -; V: TRBV19; J: TRBJ1-5; CDR3: CASSPADQYSNQPQHF; DNA: TGTGCCAGTAGTCCCGCGGACCAGTATAGCAATCAGCCCCAGCATTTT
length: 15; size: -; D: -; V: TRBV5-1; J: TRBJ1-2; CDR3: CASSLDGRANYGYTF; DNA: TGCGCCAGCAGCTTGGATGGCAGGGCAAACTATGGCTACACCTTC
length: 14; size: few; D: -; V: TRBV19; J: TRBJ1-6; CDR3: CASSRGGDNSPLHF; DNA: TGTGCCAGTAGTAGAGGCGGGGATAATTCACCCCTCCACTTT
length: 12; size: -; D: -; V: TRBV14; J: TRBJ1-1; CDR3: CASSPTRTEAFF; DNA: TGTGCCAGCAGCCCGACGCGCACTGAAGCTTTCTTT
length: 16; size: -; D: TRBD1; V: TRBV4-1; J: TRBJ1-1; CDR3: CASSQIAGTEASGAFF; DNA: TGCGCCAGCAGCCAAATAGCCGGGACAGAGGCCTCCGGGGCTTTCTTT
length: 14; size: -; D: TRBD2; V: TRBV29-1; J: TRBJ2-3; CDR3: CSVATSGNTDTQYF; DNA: TGCAGCGTTGCGACTAGCGGGAACACAGATACGCAGTATTTT
length: 14; size: -; D: -; V: TRBV6-5; J: TRBJ1-2; CDR3: CASSRGGVGYGYTF; DNA: TGTGCCAGCAGCCGCGGGGGAGTAGGGTATGGCTACACCTTC
length: 13; size: -; D: -; V: TRBV5-6; J: TRBJ2-1; CDR3: CASSPRDFNEQFF; DNA: TGTGCCAGCAGCCCCCGGGACTTCAATGAGCAGTTCTTC
length: 13; size: -; D: -; V: TRBV19; J: TRBJ2-4; CDR3: CASSISPKNIQYF; DNA: TGTGCCAGTAGTATCAGTCCCAAAAACATTCAGTACTTC
length: 16; size: -; D: -; V: TRBV3-1/TRBV3-2; J: TRBJ1-3; CDR3: CASSQGGGGSGNTIYF; DNA: TGTGCCAGCAGCCAAGGGGGAGGGGGCTCTGGAAACACCATATATTTT
length: 12; size: once; D: TRBD1; V: TRBV29-1; J: TRBJ1-5; CDR3: CGAGDRTGPQHF; DNA: TGCGGCGCTGGGGACAGGACCGGGCCCCAGCATTTT
length: 13; size: -; D: -; V: TRBV6-5; J: TRBJ1-5; CDR3: CASSYSANQPQHF; DNA: TGTGCCAGCAGTTACTCGGCCAATCAGCCCCAGCATTTT